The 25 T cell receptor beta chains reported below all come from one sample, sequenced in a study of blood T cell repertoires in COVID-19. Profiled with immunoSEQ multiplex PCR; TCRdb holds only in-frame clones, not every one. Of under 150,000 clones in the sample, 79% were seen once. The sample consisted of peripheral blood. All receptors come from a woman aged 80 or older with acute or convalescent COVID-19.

The CDR3 bases are TGTGCCAGCAGTGAAAGGCAGGACTTTGGCTACACCTTC. It is translated as CASSERQDFGYTF. This chain joins TRBV6-1 and TRBJ1-2, with D hard to call. CDR1 and CDR2 (germline): MNHNS, SASEGT. Trimming shortened V by 2 bases and J by 7 bases, and 11 bases separated the two germline ends. The CDR3 is made up of 13 amino acids.

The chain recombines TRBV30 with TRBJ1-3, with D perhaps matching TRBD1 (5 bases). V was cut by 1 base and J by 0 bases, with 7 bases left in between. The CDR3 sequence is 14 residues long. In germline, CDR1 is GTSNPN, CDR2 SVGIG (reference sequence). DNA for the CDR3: TGTGCCTGGAGTGGCAGGGTCTCTGGAAACACCATATATTTT. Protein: CAWSGRVSGNTIYF. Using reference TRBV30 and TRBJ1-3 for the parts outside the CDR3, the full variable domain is SQTIHQWPATLVQPVGSPLSLECTVEGTSNPNLYWYRQAAGRGLQLLFYSVGIGQISSEVPQNLSASRPQDRQFILSSKKLLLSDSGFYLCAWSGRVSGNTIYFGEGSWLTVV.

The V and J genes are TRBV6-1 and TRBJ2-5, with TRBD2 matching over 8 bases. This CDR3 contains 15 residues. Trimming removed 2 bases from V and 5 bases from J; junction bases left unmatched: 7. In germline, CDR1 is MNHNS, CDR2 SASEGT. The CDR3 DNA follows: TGTGCCAGCAGTGAAAGTACGGGAGGGAGGGAGACCCAGTACTTC. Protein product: CASSESTGGRETQYF.

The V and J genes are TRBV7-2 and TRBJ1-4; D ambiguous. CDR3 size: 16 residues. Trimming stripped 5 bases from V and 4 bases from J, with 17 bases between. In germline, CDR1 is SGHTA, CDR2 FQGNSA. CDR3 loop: CASSPNGRAINEKLFF. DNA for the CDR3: TGTGCCAGCAGCCCAAATGGGAGGGCCATTAATGAAAAACTGTTTTTT.

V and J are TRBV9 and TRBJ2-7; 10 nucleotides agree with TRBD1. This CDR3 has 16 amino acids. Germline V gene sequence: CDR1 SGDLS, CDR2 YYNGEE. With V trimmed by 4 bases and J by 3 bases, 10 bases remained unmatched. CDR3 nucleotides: TGTGCCAGCAGCATTTCCGGGACAGGGGAATACTACGAGCAGTACTTC. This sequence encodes CASSISGTGEYYEQYF.

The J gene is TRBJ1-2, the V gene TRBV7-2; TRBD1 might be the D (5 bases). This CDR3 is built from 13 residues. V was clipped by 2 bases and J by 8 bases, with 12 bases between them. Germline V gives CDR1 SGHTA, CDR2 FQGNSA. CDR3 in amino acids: CASSLSRGGGYTF. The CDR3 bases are TGTGCCAGCAGCTTATCAAGGGGAGGGGGCTACACCTTC.

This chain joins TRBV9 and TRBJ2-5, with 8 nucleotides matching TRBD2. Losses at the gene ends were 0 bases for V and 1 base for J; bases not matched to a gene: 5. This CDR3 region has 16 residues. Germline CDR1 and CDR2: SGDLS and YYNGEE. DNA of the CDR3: TGTGCCAGCAGCGTAGGGGTAGCGGGAACCCAAGAGACCCAGTACTTC. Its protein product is CASSVGVAGTQETQYF. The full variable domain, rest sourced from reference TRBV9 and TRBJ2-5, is DSGVTQTPKHLITATGQRVTLRCSPRSGDLSVYWYQQSLDQGLQFLIQYYNGEERAKGNILERFSAQQFPDLHSELNLSSLELGDSALYFCASSVGVAGTQETQYFGPGTRLLVL.

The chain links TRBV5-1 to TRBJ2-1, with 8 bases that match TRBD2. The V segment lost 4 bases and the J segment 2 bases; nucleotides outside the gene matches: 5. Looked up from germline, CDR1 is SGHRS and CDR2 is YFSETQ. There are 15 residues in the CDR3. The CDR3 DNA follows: TGCGCCAGCAGCCCCCAAGCGGGAGCCTACAATGAGCAGTTCTTC. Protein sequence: CASSPQAGAYNEQFF.

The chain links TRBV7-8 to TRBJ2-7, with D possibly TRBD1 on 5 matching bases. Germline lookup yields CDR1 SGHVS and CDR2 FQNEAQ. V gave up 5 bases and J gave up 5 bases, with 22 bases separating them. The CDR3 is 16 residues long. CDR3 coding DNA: TGTGCCAGCAGCCCACAGGTTTGGCAGGGCGTCGACGAGCAGTACTTC. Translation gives CASSPQVWQGVDEQYF. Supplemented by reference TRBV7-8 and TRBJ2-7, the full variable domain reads GAGVSQSPRYKVAKRGQDVALRCDPISGHVSLFWYQQALGQGPEFLTYFQNEAQLDKSGLPSDRFFAERPEGSVSTLKIQRTQQEDSAVYLCASSPQVWQGVDEQYFGPGTRLTVT.

CDR3 in amino acids: CASSFQTDQPQHF. CDR3 in DNA: TGTGCCAGCAGCTTTCAGACTGATCAGCCCCAGCATTTT. The chain uses TRBV7-9 and TRBJ1-5; D is unclear. Germline V CDR1 and CDR2: SEHNR, FQNEAQ (reference sequence). This CDR3 spans 13 amino acids. Trimming left V 3 bases short and J 5 bases short, with 8 bases between.

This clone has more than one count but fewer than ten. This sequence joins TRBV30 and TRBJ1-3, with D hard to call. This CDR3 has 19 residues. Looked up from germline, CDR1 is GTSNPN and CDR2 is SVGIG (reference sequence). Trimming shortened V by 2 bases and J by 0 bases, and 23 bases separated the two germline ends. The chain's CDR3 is CAWSPRGPGMRSSGNTIYF. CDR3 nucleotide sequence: TGTGCCTGGAGTCCCCGCGGGCCGGGGATGCGAAGCTCTGGAAACACCATATATTTT.

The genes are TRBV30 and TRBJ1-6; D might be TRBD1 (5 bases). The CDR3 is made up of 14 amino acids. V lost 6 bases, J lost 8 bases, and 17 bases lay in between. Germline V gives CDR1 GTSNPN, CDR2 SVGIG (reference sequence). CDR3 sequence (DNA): TGTGCCTGTTTTGGAAGGGGTTCGGATTCACCCCTCCACTTT. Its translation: CACFGRGSDSPLHF. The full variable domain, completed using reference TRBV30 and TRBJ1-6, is SQTIHQWPATLVQPVGSPLSLECTVEGTSNPNLYWYRQAAGRGLQLLFYSVGIGQISSEVPQNLSASRPQDRQFILSSKKLLLSDSGFYLCACFGRGSDSPLHFGNGTRLTVT.

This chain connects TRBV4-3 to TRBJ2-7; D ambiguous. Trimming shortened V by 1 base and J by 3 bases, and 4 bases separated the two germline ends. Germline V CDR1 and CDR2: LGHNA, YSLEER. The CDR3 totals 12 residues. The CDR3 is CASSQGHYEQYF. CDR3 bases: TGCGCCAGCAGCCAAGGGCACTACGAGCAGTACTTC.

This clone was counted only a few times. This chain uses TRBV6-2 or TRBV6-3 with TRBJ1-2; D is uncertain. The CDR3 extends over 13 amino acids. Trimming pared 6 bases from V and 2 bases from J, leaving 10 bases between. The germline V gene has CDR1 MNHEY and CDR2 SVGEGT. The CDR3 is CASSHDKNYGYTF. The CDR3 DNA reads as TGTGCCAGCAGCCACGACAAGAACTATGGCTACACCTTC.

CDR3 region: CAGTGGPHGYTF. CDR3 DNA sequence: TGTGCCGGAACAGGGGGCCCCCATGGCTACACCTTC. V usage is TRBV19 and J usage is TRBJ1-2, with 9 bases fitting TRBD1. This CDR3 comprises 12 residues. CDR1 and CDR2 from the germline V gene are LNHDA and SQIVND (reference sequence). V shed 11 bases, J shed 6 bases, and the junction held 7 bases outside the gene matches.

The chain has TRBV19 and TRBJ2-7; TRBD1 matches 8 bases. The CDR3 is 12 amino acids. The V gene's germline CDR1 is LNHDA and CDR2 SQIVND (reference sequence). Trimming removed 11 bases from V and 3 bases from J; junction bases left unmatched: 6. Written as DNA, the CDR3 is TGTGCCTTCAGGGGGCCGGGCTACGAGCAGTACTTC. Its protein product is CAFRGPGYEQYF.

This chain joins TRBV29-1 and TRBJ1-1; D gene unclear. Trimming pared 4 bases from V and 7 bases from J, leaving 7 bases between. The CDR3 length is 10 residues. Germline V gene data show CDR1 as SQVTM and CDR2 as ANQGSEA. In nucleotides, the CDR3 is TGCAGCGTTGGGGAGTTTGAAGCTTTCTTT. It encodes CSVGEFEAFF.

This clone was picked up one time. CDR3 sequence reads: CAWSNPGQLNTEAFF. For the CDR3, the DNA is TGTGCCTGGAGTAACCCTGGACAGTTGAACACTGAAGCTTTCTTT. The chain has TRBV30 and TRBJ1-1, with TRBD1 as a possible D gene (6 bases). Germline V gene lookup returns CDR1 GTSNPN and CDR2 SVGIG (reference sequence). CDR3 length equals 15 residues. V was cut by 2 bases and J by 0 bases, with 13 bases left in between.

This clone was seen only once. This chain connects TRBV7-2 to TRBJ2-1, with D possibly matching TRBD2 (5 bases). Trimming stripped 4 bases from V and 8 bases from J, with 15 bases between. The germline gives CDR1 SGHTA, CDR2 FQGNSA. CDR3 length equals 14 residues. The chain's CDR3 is CASSSLPGVHEQFF. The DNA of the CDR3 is TGTGCCAGCAGCTCCCTTCCCGGGGTTCATGAGCAGTTCTTC.

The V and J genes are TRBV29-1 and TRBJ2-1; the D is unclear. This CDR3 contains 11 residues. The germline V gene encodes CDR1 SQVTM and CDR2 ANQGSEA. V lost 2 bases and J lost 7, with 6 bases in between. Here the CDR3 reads CSVERRNEQFF. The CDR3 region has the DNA TGCAGCGTTGAAAGGCGGAATGAGCAGTTCTTC.

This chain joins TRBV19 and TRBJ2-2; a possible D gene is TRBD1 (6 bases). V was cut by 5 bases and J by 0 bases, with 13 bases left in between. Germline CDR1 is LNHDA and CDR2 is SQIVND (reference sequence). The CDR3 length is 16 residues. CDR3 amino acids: CASSPLRGPNTGELFF. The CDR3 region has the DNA TGTGCCAGTAGTCCCCTCAGGGGTCCGAACACCGGGGAGCTGTTTTTT.

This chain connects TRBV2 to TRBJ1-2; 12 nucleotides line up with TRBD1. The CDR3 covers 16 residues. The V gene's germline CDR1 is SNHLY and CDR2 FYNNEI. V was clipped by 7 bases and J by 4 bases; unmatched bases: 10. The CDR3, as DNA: TGTGCCAGCACAGGGACAGGGGGCGCCGGGGGCTATGGCTACACCTTC. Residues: CASTGTGGAGGYGYTF.

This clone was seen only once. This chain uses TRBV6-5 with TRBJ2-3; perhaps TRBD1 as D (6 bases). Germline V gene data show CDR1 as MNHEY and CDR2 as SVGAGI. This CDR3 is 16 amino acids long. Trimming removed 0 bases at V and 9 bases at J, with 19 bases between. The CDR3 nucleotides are TGTGCCAGCAGTTACTCGAATGTGTGGGACACTTTAACGCAGTATTTT. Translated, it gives CASSYSNVWDTLTQYF.

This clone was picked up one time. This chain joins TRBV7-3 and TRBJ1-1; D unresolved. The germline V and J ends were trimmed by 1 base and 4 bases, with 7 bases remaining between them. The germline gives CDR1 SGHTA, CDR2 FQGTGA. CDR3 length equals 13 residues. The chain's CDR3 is CASSLSGGTEAFF. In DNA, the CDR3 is TGTGCCAGCAGCTTAAGTGGCGGCACTGAAGCTTTCTTT.

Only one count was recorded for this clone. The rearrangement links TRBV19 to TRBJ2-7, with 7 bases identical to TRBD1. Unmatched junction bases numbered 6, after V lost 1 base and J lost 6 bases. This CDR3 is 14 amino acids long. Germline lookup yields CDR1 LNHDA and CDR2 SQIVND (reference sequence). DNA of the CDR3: TGTGCCAGTAGTATAGGCGAGGGGGCTGGCGAGCAGTACTTC. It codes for CASSIGEGAGEQYF.